This entry lists 7 T cell receptor beta chains sequenced from one sample in a study of CD8 T cells in Susac syndrome. cDNA came from roughly 0.53 to 1 ug RNA primed by random hexamers. MiXCR, run by TCRdb on the immunoSEQ multiplex PCR reads, gives a single entry per CDR3 protein. This repertoire shows 50,000 to 55,000 distinct CDR3 sequences, approximately 95% found once; its top ten account for around 0.75%. The source material was CD8+ T cells from PBMCs. All receptors come from a human donor with Susac syndrome.

DNA of the CDR3: TGTGCTAGCGGTAGGCCTTATGGCAATGAGCAGTTCTTC. The encoded protein is CASGRPYGNEQFF. V gene TRBV12-5 combines with J gene TRBJ2-1, with D unresolved. V was clipped by 9 bases and J by 6 bases, with 15 bases between them. Germline lookup yields CDR1 LGHNT and CDR2 FRNRAP. The length of the CDR3 is 13 residues.

About this clonotype: One junction end does not reproduce the germline sequence, and a read error may be involved. For the CDR3, the DNA is TGCAGGGCTACTCTGGAAGAGAACACTGAAGCTTTCTTT. Translated, it gives CRATLEENTEAFF. The rearrangement uses TRBV20-1 and TRBJ1-1; D gene ambiguous. Looked up from germline, CDR1 is DFQATT and CDR2 is SNEGSKA (reference sequence). The CDR3 is 13 residues long.

The V gene is TRBV2, the J gene TRBJ2-3; D possibly matches TRBD1 or TRBD2 (5 bases each). Germline values: CDR1 SNHLY, CDR2 FYNNEI. V gave up 2 bases and J gave up 1 base, with 13 bases separating them. The CDR3 covers 16 residues. CDR3 loop: CASSEFRGSGTDTQYF. The CDR3 DNA is TGTGCCAGCAGTGAATTTCGGGGCTCTGGCACAGATACGCAGTATTTT.

This sequence joins TRBV28 and TRBJ2-7, with TRBD2 matching over 9 bases. The germline CDR1 and CDR2 sequences are MDHEN and SYDVKM. The CDR3 loop spans 16 amino acids. Trimming took 5 bases from V and 0 from J; bases not matched to a gene: 8. CDR3 nucleotide sequence: TGTGCCAGCAGTCCCCGTAGCGGGGGCAGCTCCTACGAGCAGTACTTC. Translation: CASSPRSGGSSYEQYF.

The rearrangement uses TRBV7-9 and TRBJ2-5; TRBD1 matches at 7 bases. Germline V gives CDR1 SEHNR, CDR2 FQNEAQ (reference sequence). The V and J ends lost 7 bases and 10 bases, in that order; junction bases with no gene match: 6. The CDR3 is 11 amino acids. CDR3 nucleotides: TGTGCCAGCAACCCGTGGACAGGCCAGTACTTC. Amino acid sequence: CASNPWTGQYF.

V is TRBV19 and J is TRBJ2-1; TRBD2 matches at 8 bases. V was pared by 6 bases and J by 10 bases, with 5 bases of the junction left unmatched. The CDR3 has 12 amino acids. Germline CDR1 is LNHDA and CDR2 is SQIVND (reference sequence). CDR3 amino acids: CASSERGLEQFF. The CDR3 bases are TGTGCCAGTAGCGAGCGGGGGTTAGAGCAGTTCTTC.

The chain joins TRBV5-1 to TRBJ2-2; D might be TRBD1 (5 bases). Germline CDR1 reads SGHRS; CDR2 reads YFSETQ. This CDR3 is 14 amino acids long. Trimming left V 0 bases short and J 6 bases short, with 9 bases between. CDR3 loop: CASSLVTEAGELFF. The CDR3 region has the DNA TGCGCCAGCAGCTTGGTGACAGAGGCCGGGGAGCTGTTTTTT.